This T cell receptor (beta chain) appears in the sequencing data of a study of cytomegalovirus exposure and HLA in healthy donors. Here immunoSEQ multiplex PCR was the method, and the copy in TCRdb shows in-frame clones only, minus some. This repertoire shows a few hundred thousand clones, around 90% found once; its top ten account for 1.1%. Study-level results: TCR beta chains numbering 164 were designated cytomegalovirus-associated.

The CDR3 extends over 17 amino acids. Germline V gene lookup returns CDR1 MDHEN and CDR2 SYDVKM. Trimming removed 3 bases from V and 1 base from J; junction bases left unmatched: 8. Worth noting for this clone: Its cognate antigen is unknown.

The sequenced material came from PBMCs. The chain recombines TRBV28 with TRBJ1-3; 8 bases line up with TRBD1. This receptor was obtained from a woman under 30 in good health and CMV-seronegative. Written as DNA, the CDR3 is TGTGCCAGCAGTTTCTGGCAGGGGGCGAGTTCTGGAAACACCATATATTTT. Protein product: CASSFWQGASSGNTIYF.